This T cell receptor (beta chain) was recovered during a study of T-cell memory formation after mild COVID-19. Overall study results and limits: Contracting CD4+ clones lay largely in CM and EM, with CD8+ ones residing in EMRA. Clones contracting over day 15 to 85 were CD4/CD8 balanced, with later expanders leaning CD4+.

TCRdb reprocessed the 5' RACE reads via MiXCR and lists one record per CDR3 protein. The table lists about 360,000 distinct CDR3 sequences, 10% to 15% of them singletons, with over 20% in the top ten. This clonotype was picked up a small number of times. The target antigen is unknown. This CDR3 spans 16 amino acids. Germline loops: CDR1 MNHEY, CDR2 SVGAGI. Deletions cut 0 bases from V and 3 bases from J, with 12 bases between. The sample comprised PBMCs or a T cell subset sorted from them (not recorded which). The sequence was obtained from a man between 18 and 29 years old who had mild COVID-19 (a few samples of this study predate the infection). Cell type and time point are not known. The chain combines TRBV6-5 with TRBJ1-3, with D possibly matching TRBD1 (6 bases). This CDR3 is CASSYSLGAGGNTIYF. The CDR3 nucleotides are TGTGCCAGCAGTTACTCGTTGGGGGCAGGTGGAAACACCATATATTTT.